A selection of T cell receptor beta chains follows, all from one sample in a study of blood T cell repertoires in COVID-19. Measured with immunoSEQ multiplex PCR; TCRdb has only the in-frame clones, and not every one. Seen here are 270,000 or so clones, around 93% observed once, and the top ten hold roughly 2.9%. Material: PBMCs or T cells enriched from blood (not recorded which). The receptors shown here come from a man aged 40-55 years who had been exposed to COVID-19. CDR3s include the opening cysteine and the closing phenylalanine or tryptophan. The D gene is left open where the match is weak. Rows give clone size only sometimes, using once, few, many, or a class for an expanded clone.

CDR3nt: TGTGCCAGCAGCGGTCGAGGAGCGGTTAACTATGGCTACACCTTC
CDR3aa: CASSGRGAVNYGYTF
d_gene: NA
j_gene: TRBJ1-2
abundance: NA
v_gene: TRBV9

CDR3nt: TGTGCCAGCAGCCTGGTAGCGGAGACCCAGTACTTC
CDR3aa: CASSLVAETQYF
d_gene: NA
j_gene: TRBJ2-5
abundance: NA
v_gene: TRBV28

CDR3nt: TGTGCCAGTCGTGGCGGGGTGACAGATACGCAGTATTTT
CDR3aa: CASRGGVTDTQYF
d_gene: NA
j_gene: TRBJ2-3
abundance: once
v_gene: TRBV19

CDR3nt: TGTGCCAGCAGCTTAAGGACAGATTATGGCTACACCTTC
CDR3aa: CASSLRTDYGYTF
d_gene: NA
j_gene: TRBJ1-2
abundance: NA
v_gene: TRBV11-2

CDR3nt: TGTGCCAGCAGCGAAACTACCCAACTGCGGGAGCAGTTCTTC
CDR3aa: CASSETTQLREQFF
d_gene: NA
j_gene: TRBJ2-1
abundance: NA
v_gene: TRBV11-2

CDR3nt: TGTGCCTGGAGTGTACCAGTCGGGGGGGCTTTCTTT
CDR3aa: CAWSVPVGGAFF
d_gene: NA
j_gene: TRBJ1-1
abundance: NA
v_gene: TRBV30

CDR3nt: TGTGCCAGCAGCTCCCGGAGGACAGGGTTTGATGGCTACACCTTC
CDR3aa: CASSSRRTGFDGYTF
d_gene: TRBD1
j_gene: TRBJ1-2
abundance: NA
v_gene: TRBV13

CDR3nt: TGTGCCAGCAGGGGGTGGAGACAGGGTGGATCCTCGGTCACTGAAGCTTTCTTT
CDR3aa: CASRGWRQGGSSVTEAFF
d_gene: TRBD1
j_gene: TRBJ1-1
abundance: NA
v_gene: TRBV2

CDR3nt: TGTGCCATCAGTGAGTCAGCACAGGAAGCTTTCTTT
CDR3aa: CAISESAQEAFF
d_gene: NA
j_gene: TRBJ1-1
abundance: NA
v_gene: TRBV10-3

CDR3nt: TGTGCCAGCAGCCCTCAGGGGATCCTGGGTACTGAAGCTTTCTTT
CDR3aa: CASSPQGILGTEAFF
d_gene: NA
j_gene: TRBJ1-1
abundance: NA
v_gene: TRBV7-9

CDR3nt: TGTGCCAGCAGCGCTCAGACAGGGCTGGGTGGCTACACCTTC
CDR3aa: CASSAQTGLGGYTF
d_gene: TRBD1
j_gene: TRBJ1-2
abundance: NA
v_gene: TRBV7-9

CDR3nt: TGTGCCAGTAGTATACACATTAGCAATCAGCCCCAGCATTTT
CDR3aa: CASSIHISNQPQHF
d_gene: NA
j_gene: TRBJ1-5
abundance: NA
v_gene: TRBV19

CDR3nt: TGTGCCAGCGGTGGACAGGATCAGCCCCAGCATTTT
CDR3aa: CASGGQDQPQHF
d_gene: TRBD1
j_gene: TRBJ1-5
abundance: NA
v_gene: TRBV2

CDR3nt: TGCGCCAGCAGCCTAGGGGTGGGGATAAACACTGAAGCTTTCTTT
CDR3aa: CASSLGVGINTEAFF
d_gene: NA
j_gene: TRBJ1-1
abundance: NA
v_gene: TRBV5-1

CDR3nt: TGTGCCAGCATGGTGGGCGCCTATAATGAAAAACTGTTTTTT
CDR3aa: CASMVGAYNEKLFF
d_gene: NA
j_gene: TRBJ1-4
abundance: NA
v_gene: TRBV6-5

CDR3nt: TGTGCCAGCAAGACTGGACTAGCGGGAGGATCGGGCGAGCAGTACTTC
CDR3aa: CASKTGLAGGSGEQYF
d_gene: TRBD2
j_gene: TRBJ2-7
abundance: few
v_gene: TRBV2